Presented here are 2 T cell receptor beta chains from one specimen sequenced in a study of T cells after posttransplantation cyclophosphamide. The table came from immunoSEQ multiplex PCR; TCRdb's copy has only in-frame clones and leaves some out. The sample shows about 6,500 clones, roughly four fifths of them seen only once. Cyclophosphamide on days +3 and +4 followed busulfan-fludarabine conditioning and a marrow graft. Material: PBMCs, obtained almost 1,500 days after allogeneic stem cell transplant with posttransplant cyclophosphamide. These receptors all stem from a male patient aged 25 to 39 who received an allogeneic stem cell transplant from a related donor, was CMV-positive, and had acute GVHD only. The T cells may partly be graft donor cells.

V is TRBV4-3 and J is TRBJ1-5; TRBD1 might be the D (5 bases). This CDR3 is 15 amino acids long. CDR1 LGHNA and CDR2 YSLEER come from the germline V gene. V lost 3 bases and J lost 4, with 13 bases in between. The chain's CDR3 is CASSQVLGGNQPQHF. Here the CDR3 DNA reads TGCGCCAGCAGCCAGGTCCTGGGGGGAAATCAGCCCCAGCATTTT.

The J gene is TRBJ2-7, the V gene TRBV27, with TRBD1 identical over 9 bases. After removal of 6 bases from V and 5 bases from J, the junction contained 20 bases not matched to a gene. This CDR3 has 18 residues. Germline assignment: CDR1 MNHEY and CDR2 SMNVEV (reference sequence). This chain's CDR3 is CASSMTGGSLIPGHEQYF. The DNA for the CDR3 is TGTGCCAGCAGCATGACAGGGGGGTCCTTAATCCCGGGGCACGAGCAGTACTTC.